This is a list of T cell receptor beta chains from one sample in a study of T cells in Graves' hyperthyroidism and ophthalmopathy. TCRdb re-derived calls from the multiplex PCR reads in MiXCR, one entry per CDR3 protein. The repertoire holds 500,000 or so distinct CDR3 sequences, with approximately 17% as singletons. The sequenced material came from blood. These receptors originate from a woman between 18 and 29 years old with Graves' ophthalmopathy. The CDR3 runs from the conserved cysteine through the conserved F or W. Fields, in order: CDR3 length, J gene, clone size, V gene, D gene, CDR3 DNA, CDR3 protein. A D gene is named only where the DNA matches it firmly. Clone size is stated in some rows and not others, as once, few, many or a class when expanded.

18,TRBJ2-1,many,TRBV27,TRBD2,TGTGCCAGCAGTCCGGGGACTAGCGGGGCTGCTTCCTACAATGAGCAGTTCTTC,CASSPGTSGAASYNEQFF
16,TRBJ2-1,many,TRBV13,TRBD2,TGTGCCAGCAGCTTCGGACTAGCGGGAGACGGCAATGAGCAGTTCTTC,CASSFGLAGDGNEQFF
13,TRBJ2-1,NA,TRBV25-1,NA,TGTGCCAGCAGTGAAAACACCGACAATGAGCAGTTCTTC,CASSENTDNEQFF
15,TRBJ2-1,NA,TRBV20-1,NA,TGCAGTGCTAGACCCCGGGGACTGGGGCGCAATGAGCAGTTCTTC,CSARPRGLGRNEQFF
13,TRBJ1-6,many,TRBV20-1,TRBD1,TGCAGTCCGATGACAGGGGACGGTTCACCCCTCCACTTT,CSPMTGDGSPLHF
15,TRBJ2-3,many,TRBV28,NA,TGTGCCAGCAGCCCGGGTGGGACCGGCACAGATACGCAGTATTTT,CASSPGGTGTDTQYF
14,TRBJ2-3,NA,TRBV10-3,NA,TGTGCCATCAGTGAGGAGGGGAACACAGATACGCAGTATTTT,CAISEEGNTDTQYF
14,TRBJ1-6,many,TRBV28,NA,TGTGCCAGCAGCCCCCGAGAAGGGGGATCACCCCTCCACTTT,CASSPREGGSPLHF
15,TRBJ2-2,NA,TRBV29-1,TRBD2,TGCAGCGTTGAAGGAACCCCCGGGAGGACCGGGGAGCTGTTTTTT,CSVEGTPGRTGELFF
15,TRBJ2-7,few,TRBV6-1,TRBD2,TGTGCCAGCAGTGGATCCGGGACTACCACCTACGAGCAGTACTTC,CASSGSGTTTYEQYF
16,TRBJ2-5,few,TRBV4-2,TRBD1,TGTGCCAGCAGCCAAGACTCAGGGGGTTCGGGAGAGACCCAGTACTTC,CASSQDSGGSGETQYF
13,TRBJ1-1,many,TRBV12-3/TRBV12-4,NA,TGTGCCAGCACCCTTGGGACTTTAGCTGAAGCTTTCTTT,CASTLGTLAEAFF
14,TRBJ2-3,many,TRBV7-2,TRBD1,TGTGCCAGCAGCTTAGGGACAGGGTGGGATACGCAGTATTTT,CASSLGTGWDTQYF
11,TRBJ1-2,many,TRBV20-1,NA,TGCAGTGCTAGAGATTCCTATGGCTACACCTTC,CSARDSYGYTF
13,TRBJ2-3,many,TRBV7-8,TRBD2,TGTGCCAGCGGACTAGCAAGCACAGATACGCAGTATTTT,CASGLASTDTQYF
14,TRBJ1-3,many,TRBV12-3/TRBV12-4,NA,TGTGCCAGCCGACAGGCCAACTCTGGAAACACCATATATTTT,CASRQANSGNTIYF
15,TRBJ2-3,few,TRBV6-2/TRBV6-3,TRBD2,TGTGCCAGCAGTAGGACTAGCGGGGGGCCAGATACGCAGTATTTT,CASSRTSGGPDTQYF
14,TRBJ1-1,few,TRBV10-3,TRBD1,TGTGCCATCAGAGTGACAGGGTTAAACACTGAAGCTTTCTTT,CAIRVTGLNTEAFF
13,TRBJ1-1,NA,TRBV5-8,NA,TGTGCCAGCAGCCGTTGGAATGGCCCTGAAGCTTTCTTT,CASSRWNGPEAFF
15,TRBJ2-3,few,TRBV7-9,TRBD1,TGTGCCAGCAGCTTTTCGACAGGGGGCACAGATACGCAGTATTTT,CASSFSTGGTDTQYF
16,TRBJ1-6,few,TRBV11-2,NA,TGTGCCAGCAACTCTATCCGGGGTCCCTATAATTCACCCCTCCACTTT,CASNSIRGPYNSPLHF
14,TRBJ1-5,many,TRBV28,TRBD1,TGTGCCAGCAGAACGACAGGGGGTTACCAGCCCCAGCATTTT,CASRTTGGYQPQHF
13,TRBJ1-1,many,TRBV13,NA,TGTGCCAGCAGTTCTCGGGGGAACACTGAAGCTTTCTTT,CASSSRGNTEAFF
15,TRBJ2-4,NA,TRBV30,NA,TGTGCCTGGAGTGTAGAGAGCCTAGCCAAAAACATTCAGTACTTC,CAWSVESLAKNIQYF
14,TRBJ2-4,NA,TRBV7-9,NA,TGTGCCAGCAGCCCCGGGGGAGCAGGGGGTATTCAGTACTTC,CASSPGGAGGIQYF